The entry below gives a single T cell receptor (beta chain) sequence along with its context. No cognate antigen has been identified for it. Base qualities are missing; no much larger clone stands one base away. TCRbeta CDR3 regions were amplified from genomic DNA by means of the immunoSEQ Assay, a bias-controlled multiplex PCR. The authors processed their data as follows. Nucleated cell counts per sample were estimated from amplification of reference gene primers within the assay. To quantify the absolute abundance of each unique TCRbeta CDR3 rearrangement, sequence reads were collapsed and filtered. For each sample, productive Simpson clonality was calculated as the square root of Simpson's diversity index across productive rearrangements. TCRdb limited this immuneACCESS table to in-frame rearrangements with V and J called. A share of clones is missing; checked studies link under half to unresolved V genes, and the rest is unexplained. V, J and clone size reflect that table, while D and trimming were determined from the DNA. This sample comprises around 50,000 clones, 70% to 90% of them detected only once. The ten largest clones represent less than 6% of the sample.

Collaborating institutions collected whole blood in K2EDTA tubes following their own protocols. For TCRbeta analysis, collaborator samples were shipped as frozen whole blood, as isolated PBMCs, or as DNA extracted from either sample type. From cysteine to phenylalanine, the CDR3 is 14 amino acids long. The DNA shown is the 42-base CDR3, in frame from base 1. Via the germline V gene, CDR1 is SQVTM and CDR2 ANQGSEA. Between the V and J ends, shortened by 2 bases and 1 base respectively, the junction contains 9 bases. The data originate from a study of blood T cell repertoires in COVID-19 (dated by TCRdb to 2020 to 2022). Context from the whole study: Samples covering the acute and convalescent phases of COVID-19 were provided by collaborators in the United States, Italy and Spain. The prospective study material was composed of cDNA or gDNA derived from T cells, B-cell-depleted T cells, or PBMCs. Deeply sampled blood TCRbeta repertoires from subjects exposed to, actively infected with, or recovered from COVID-19 were included in the dataset. The repertoires were released in a freely available public database meant as a resource for research on the immune response to SARS-CoV-2. Samples were obtained from the ongoing ImmuneRACE study (first 160 participants) and from 1,200 or so subjects provided by 6 global collaborators. Nearly every sample came with metadata listing a de-identified subject ID, COVID-19 status, age in years and sex. Where available, HLA class I and class II types were obtained from metadata supplied by the sample provider rather than from assay-based typing. Beyond this particular receptor, the publication reports: The amount of clinical and demographic metadata varied by source and participant and was provided uncurated.

The sequence derives from a human donor in a cohort sampled during active COVID-19. Sequenced material: peripheral blood. The chain is made from TRBV29-1 and TRBJ1-5, with the identity of the D gene unclear. The CDR3 corresponds to CSVESGESNQPQHF. At the DNA level, the sequence is TGCAGCGTTGAATCAGGCGAGAGCAATCAGCCCCAGCATTTT.